This is a list of T cell receptor beta chains from one sample in a study of shared clonotypes between healthy human individuals. This table comes from immunoSEQ multiplex PCR, and its TCRdb copy is limited to in-frame clones, with some not included. Of about 120,000 clones listed, 68% are singletons. The specimen was memory CD8+ T cells sorted from blood. The receptors shown here come from a woman aged 25 to 45 in good health. Each CDR3 is given with its conserved first and last residue.

CDR3: CASSPYSNTGELFF; V: TRBV5-1
CDR3: CASSQETGRYEQYF; V: TRBV4-2
CDR3: CASSRTTGLSYNEQFF; V: TRBV7-9
CDR3: CASSESFWWRQPEKPGLAPREQYF; V: TRBV6-1
CDR3: CASSPPLGPDTQYF; V: TRBV7-2
CDR3: CASGYSEAFF; V: TRBV2
CDR3: CASSVDGTSVIQETQYF; V: TRBV9
CDR3: CASSSGGVAVKYTGELFF; V: TRBV7-9
CDR3: CASSLGAGGPGTGELFF; V: TRBV7-6
CDR3: CASRYSGERRGRGQPQHF; V: TRBV28